The 23 T cell receptor beta chains reported below all come from one sample, sequenced in a study of T cell responses to AZD1222 COVID-19 vaccine. The repertoire was sequenced with immunoSEQ multiplex PCR; TCRdb's copy has only in-frame clones and lacks some. The sample gives 150,000 to 200,000 clones, around 92% of which show up once; 9.2% is in the top ten. The material was peripheral blood, obtained on day 0 of AZD1222 vaccination. Receptors originate from an adult in good health.

The chain links TRBV12-3 or TRBV12-4 to TRBJ1-1; 7 bases map to TRBD1. The J segment lost 3 bases and the V segment lost 3 bases, leaving 1 base of the junction unmatched. The CDR3 spans 13 residues. CDR3 loop: CASSLQGDTEAFF. In DNA form, the CDR3 reads TGTGCCAGCAGTTTGCAGGGGGACACTGAAGCTTTCTTT.

The chain is built from TRBV19 and TRBJ2-1, with D possibly TRBD2 on 6 matching bases. The V gene lost 5 bases and the J gene lost 3 bases, with 11 bases spanning the gap. This CDR3 spans 14 amino acids. The germline CDR1 and CDR2 sequences are LNHDA and SQIVND (reference sequence). This CDR3 is CASSPRTIYNEQFF. The CDR3 coding sequence is TGTGCCAGTAGTCCAAGGACTATCTACAATGAGCAGTTCTTC.

The chain uses TRBV9 and TRBJ2-7; no reliable D call. The V end lost 1 base, the J end lost 5 bases, and 16 bases lay between the germline ends. This CDR3 has 15 residues. Germline V gene data show CDR1 as SGDLS and CDR2 as YYNGEE. This CDR3 reads CASSVRKLEEHEQYF. The CDR3 DNA follows: TGTGCCAGCAGCGTAAGAAAACTCGAAGAACACGAGCAGTACTTC.

CDR3 in DNA: TGTGCCAGCAGCCTTCCCAATTCACCCCTCCACTTT. Translating gives CASSLPNSPLHF. V gene TRBV14 combines with J gene TRBJ1-6; D is undetermined. The CDR3 spans 12 residues. V lost 4 bases to trimming and J lost 7 bases, with 5 bases between them. CDR1 is SGHDN, CDR2 FVKESK, per germline.

V is TRBV7-2 and J is TRBJ1-5; D gene unclear. This CDR3 is 14 amino acids long. Deletions cut 1 base from V and 3 bases from J, with 7 bases between. Germline-derived CDR1 and CDR2 are SGHTA and FQGNSA. The DNA for the CDR3 is TGTGCCAGCAGCTTAGGCGGAAACAATCAGCCCCAGCATTTT. It yields the protein CASSLGGNNQPQHF.

This chain uses TRBV15 with TRBJ2-1; TRBD2 matches at 16 bases. CDR1 and CDR2 (germline): LNHNV, YYDKDF (reference sequence). CDR3 length: 20 amino acids. With V trimmed by 1 base and J by 5 bases, 11 bases remained unmatched. The CDR3 reads CATSRVPGLAGGVPNNEQFF. CDR3 sequence (DNA): TGTGCCACCAGCAGAGTTCCGGGACTAGCGGGAGGGGTTCCCAACAATGAGCAGTTCTTC.

This clone was recorded only once. The rearrangement uses TRBV6-5 and TRBJ2-7; 7 bases line up with TRBD2. The CDR3 totals 14 residues. Unmatched junction bases numbered 4, after V lost 5 bases and J lost 0 bases. CDR1 and CDR2 from the germline V gene are MNHEY and SVGAGI. CDR3 nucleotide sequence: TGTGCCAGCAGTAGGAGCGGGGCCTCCTACGAGCAGTACTTC. Translation: CASSRSGASYEQYF.

The chain is built from TRBV7-6 and TRBJ1-4; tentative D call: TRBD1 (5 bases). Germline values: CDR1 SGHVS, CDR2 FNYEAQ. This CDR3 is built from 19 residues. Trimming cost V 7 bases and J 0 bases, with 24 bases left between them. The CDR3 loop reads CASTPFAPGSFATNEKLFF. CDR3 nucleotides: TGTGCCAGCACTCCGTTCGCCCCAGGGAGCTTTGCAACTAATGAAAAACTGTTTTTT.

The rearrangement joins TRBV28 to TRBJ1-2; 9 nucleotides match TRBD1. The CDR3 is made up of 16 amino acids. V shed 4 bases and J 4 bases; nucleotides not matched to a gene: 10. From germline, CDR1 is MDHEN and CDR2 SYDVKM. CDR3 sequence: CASSSPGQGGGYGYTF. The DNA for the CDR3 is TGTGCCAGCAGTTCTCCGGGACAGGGAGGGGGCTATGGCTACACCTTC.

The chain employs TRBV28 and TRBJ1-5; tentative D call: TRBD1 (6 bases). The V gene lost 3 bases and the J gene lost 4 bases, with 13 bases spanning the gap. This CDR3 is 15 amino acids long. CDR1 and CDR2 (germline): MDHEN, SYDVKM. The DNA of the CDR3 is TGTGCCAGCAGTTTTGGGGGGCCCTCGAATCAGCCCCAGCATTTT. This codes for CASSFGGPSNQPQHF.

The chain uses TRBV9 and TRBJ2-1; D ambiguous. Trimming cost V 0 bases and J 8 bases, with 18 bases left between them. The CDR3 runs 16 residues. Germline CDR1 is SGDLS and CDR2 is YYNGEE. This chain's CDR3 is CASSVVPGPHRHEQFF. CDR3 bases: TGTGCCAGCAGCGTAGTTCCGGGTCCCCATCGGCATGAGCAGTTCTTC.

A remark on this clone: This CDR3 is also generated by other DNA sequences in the sample. The chain links TRBV5-4 to TRBJ2-1; no definite D call. Trimming removed 1 base from V and 0 bases from J, with 2 bases in between. The germline gives CDR1 SGHNT, CDR2 YYREEE (reference sequence). The CDR3 loop spans 13 amino acids. CDR3 nucleotides: TGTGCCAGCAGCTTGATCTCCTACAATGAGCAGTTCTTC. Amino acid sequence: CASSLISYNEQFF.

By frequency in the sample, this clone is medium-sized. This rearrangement joins TRBV19 to TRBJ2-7; no firm D call. CDR3 length equals 14 residues. The V gene's germline CDR1 is LNHDA and CDR2 SQIVND (reference sequence). V lost 4 bases to trimming and J lost 3 bases, with 13 bases between them. CDR3 residues: CASSRLHDGYEQYF. The CDR3 DNA sequence: TGTGCCAGTAGTAGACTCCACGACGGCTACGAGCAGTACTTC.

The chain combines TRBV4-1 with TRBJ1-5, with D tentatively TRBD1 (5 bases). Germline-derived CDR1 and CDR2 are MGHRA and YSYEKL. Between the trimmed V and J ends, which lost 3 bases and 1 base, there was a span of 10 bases. The CDR3 is 15 residues long. Written as DNA, the CDR3 is TGCGCCAGCAGCCAGATCAGGGTCAGCAATCAGCCCCAGCATTTT. Protein: CASSQIRVSNQPQHF.

The chain uses TRBV27 and TRBJ2-7; the D gene could be TRBD1 or TRBD2 (5 bases each). Trimming removed 2 bases at V and 7 bases at J, with 12 bases between. Germline assignment: CDR1 MNHEY and CDR2 SMNVEV (reference sequence). This CDR3 has 13 amino acids. The CDR3 loop is CASSLEGSREQYF. CDR3 bases: TGTGCCAGCAGTTTAGAGGGGTCTCGTGAGCAGTACTTC.

In this sample, this clone turned up once. The chain carries TRBV6-5 and TRBJ1-1; TRBD1 matches 8 bases. Germline loops: CDR1 MNHEY, CDR2 SVGAGI. The CDR3 has 15 amino acids. V gave up 6 bases and J gave up 1 base; unmatched junction bases: 7. The CDR3 region is CASRTLGTGNTEAFF. The CDR3 DNA follows: TGTGCCAGCAGAACCCTGGGGACAGGGAACACTGAAGCTTTCTTT.

The J gene is TRBJ2-6, the V gene TRBV19; D not certain. CDR1 LNHDA and CDR2 SQIVND come from the germline V gene (reference sequence). Trimming removed 1 base at V and 2 bases at J, with 3 bases between. The CDR3 is 14 amino acids. The CDR3 sequence is CASSIVAGANVLTF. As DNA, the CDR3 is TGTGCCAGTAGTATAGTAGCTGGGGCCAACGTCCTGACTTTC.

The CDR3 region has the DNA TGTGCCATCGGCTCCAGTGGCACTGAGGGAATAAGAGATACGCAGTATTTT. Protein product: CAIGSSGTEGIRDTQYF. The chain couples TRBV10-3 to TRBJ2-3; TRBD2 might be the D (5 bases). CDR3 length: 17 residues. Germline CDR1 reads ENHRY; CDR2 reads SYGVKD. Trimming took 8 bases from V and 5 from J, leaving 26 bases between them.

The chain is built from TRBV6-5 and TRBJ2-3; D unresolved. In germline, CDR1 is MNHEY, CDR2 SVGAGI. The CDR3 totals 15 residues. V lost 2 bases and J 3 bases, leaving 12 bases between the germline ends. CDR3 nucleotide sequence: TGTGCCAGCAGTTACAGTGTGTGGCGGACAGATACGCAGTATTTT. Its translation: CASSYSVWRTDTQYF.

This chain uses TRBV9 with TRBJ1-6; D not resolved. V was clipped by 2 bases and J by 0 bases, with 12 bases between them. Germline-derived CDR1 and CDR2 are SGDLS and YYNGEE. The CDR3 has 17 amino acids. The CDR3 region is CASSVRAASSYNSPLHF. In DNA form, the CDR3 reads TGTGCCAGCAGCGTGAGGGCAGCGAGCTCCTATAATTCACCCCTCCACTTT.

The J gene is TRBJ1-4, the V gene TRBV28; 8 bases line up with TRBD1. Trimming removed 5 bases from V and 7 bases from J; junction bases left unmatched: 6. This CDR3 region has 14 residues. Germline V gives CDR1 MDHEN, CDR2 SYDVKM. The CDR3 reads CASSMQGASEKLFF. CDR3 nucleotide sequence: TGTGCCAGCAGTATGCAGGGGGCGAGTGAAAAACTGTTTTTT.

The rearrangement uses TRBV5-4 and TRBJ2-1, with D hard to call. CDR1 and CDR2 from the germline V gene are SGHNT and YYREEE (reference sequence). The germline V and J ends were trimmed by 4 bases and 0 bases, with 8 bases remaining between them. CDR3 size: 14 residues. The CDR3 DNA reads as TGTGCCAGCAGCGCAAAGGGCTCCTACAATGAGCAGTTCTTC. Amino acid sequence: CASSAKGSYNEQFF.

The rearrangement joins TRBV9 to TRBJ1-6, with 7 bases that match TRBD1. From germline, CDR1 is SGDLS and CDR2 YYNGEE. V gave up 0 bases and J gave up 0 bases; unmatched junction bases: 6. This CDR3 spans 18 amino acids. CDR3 in amino acids: CASSVEGRGSSYNSPLHF. CDR3 in DNA: TGTGCCAGCAGCGTAGAGGGCAGGGGGAGCTCCTATAATTCACCCCTCCACTTT. Full variable domain (missing parts from reference TRBV9 and TRBJ1-6): DSGVTQTPKHLITATGQRVTLRCSPRSGDLSVYWYQQSLDQGLQFLIQYYNGEERAKGNILERFSAQQFPDLHSELNLSSLELGDSALYFCASSVEGRGSSYNSPLHFGNGTRLTVT.